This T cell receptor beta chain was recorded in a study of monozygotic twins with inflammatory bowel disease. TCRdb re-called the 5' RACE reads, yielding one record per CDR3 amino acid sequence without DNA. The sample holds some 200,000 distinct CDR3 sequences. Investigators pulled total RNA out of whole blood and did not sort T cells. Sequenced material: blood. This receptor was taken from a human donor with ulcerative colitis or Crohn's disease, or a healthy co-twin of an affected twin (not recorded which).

This chain's CDR3 is CASSPGGTPYNEQFF. The chain joins TRBV7-3 to TRBJ2-1; TCRdb reports TRBD1, a call that lacks DNA to check it against. Germline CDR1 SGHTA, CDR2 FQGTGA. The CDR3 loop spans 15 amino acids.